The 32 T cell receptor beta chains listed next were all sequenced from one sample in a study of cytomegalovirus exposure and HLA in healthy donors. PCR was performed using 60 Vbeta and 13 Jbeta primers. Profiling relied on immunoSEQ multiplex PCR, and the TCRdb table lists in-frame clones only, not all of them. In the table there are some 180,000 clones, over 70% of which are singletons. Sequencing used PBMCs. These receptors came from a man younger than 35 in good health and CMV-seronegative.

J is TRBJ1-2 and V is TRBV9; D perhaps matches TRBD1 (6 bases). This CDR3 is built from 17 residues. V dropped 4 bases and J dropped 7 bases, with 26 bases sitting between them. CDR1 and CDR2 (germline): SGDLS, YYNGEE. CDR3 region: CASSLSAVSGERAGYTF. The CDR3 region has the DNA TGTGCCAGCAGCCTATCGGCGGTATCAGGGGAACGGGCTGGCTACACCTTC.

This clone came up once. The chain carries TRBV2 and TRBJ1-1; unclear D gene. V lost 3 bases and J 1 base, leaving 3 bases between the germline ends. There are 12 residues in the CDR3. Germline CDR1 reads SNHLY; CDR2 reads FYNNEI. This CDR3 reads CASSDRNTEAFF. The CDR3 coding sequence is TGTGCCAGCAGTGACAGGAACACTGAAGCTTTCTTT.

The V gene is TRBV29-1, the J gene TRBJ1-1; TRBD1 might be the D (5 bases). The V end lost 4 bases, the J end lost 6 bases, and 12 bases lay between the germline ends. Germline V gene data show CDR1 as SQVTM and CDR2 as ANQGSEA. The CDR3 is 12 residues long. Written as DNA, the CDR3 is TGCAGCGTTGGGTATCTGGGGCCTGAAGCTTTCTTT. Protein sequence: CSVGYLGPEAFF.

This chain uses TRBV11-2 with TRBJ1-5; unclear D gene. V was clipped by 0 bases and J by 6 bases, with 6 bases between them. Germline CDR1 and CDR2: SGHAT and FQNNGV. The CDR3 has 13 amino acids. CDR3 in DNA: TGTGCCAGCAGCTTAGAGTACGGTCAGCCCCAGCATTTT. Its protein product is CASSLEYGQPQHF.

V and J are TRBV4-3 and TRBJ2-1, with 7 bases that match TRBD1. CDR3 length: 14 amino acids. Germline CDR1 reads LGHNA; CDR2 reads YSLEER. Germline trimming cut 0 bases from V and 9 bases from J; bases unmatched to any gene: 5. The CDR3, as DNA: TGCGCCAGCAGCCAAGAAAAGGGGGCGGGTGAGCAGTTCTTC. It yields the protein CASSQEKGAGEQFF.

This chain uses TRBV4-3 with TRBJ2-3, with 7 positions matching TRBD1. The CDR3 has 16 amino acids. Germline CDR1 and CDR2: LGHNA and YSLEER. V dropped 4 bases and J dropped 0; count of bases not matched to a gene: 7. CDR3 DNA sequence: TGCGCCAGCAGCCGGCTGACAGGGCAGAGCACAGATACGCAGTATTTT. Amino acid sequence: CASSRLTGQSTDTQYF.

This clone was seen only a few times. V and J are TRBV19 and TRBJ2-7, with 8 bases that match TRBD1. Germline V gene sequence: CDR1 LNHDA, CDR2 SQIVND (reference sequence). This CDR3 is built from 15 residues. V dropped 1 base and J dropped 2; count of bases not matched to a gene: 4. The CDR3 DNA follows: TGTGCCAGTAGTATAGTAGGGACAGGAGCCTACGAGCAGTACTTC. Amino acid sequence: CASSIVGTGAYEQYF.

This sequence joins TRBV19 and TRBJ1-2; the D is unclear. The CDR3 is 11 amino acids. Germline V CDR1 and CDR2: LNHDA, SQIVND (reference sequence). V shed 1 base and J shed 8 bases, with 5 bases lying between them. CDR3 nucleotide sequence: TGTGCCAGTAGTATAGCGGGGGGCTACACCTTC. This sequence encodes CASSIAGGYTF.

J is TRBJ1-1 and V is TRBV6-5, with no clear D. V was trimmed by 2 bases and J by 5 bases, leaving 9 bases between them. The CDR3 runs 13 residues. The germline V gene encodes CDR1 MNHEY and CDR2 SVGAGI. DNA for the CDR3: TGTGCCAGCAGTTACGAGGGAAGGACTGAAGCTTTCTTT. As protein: CASSYEGRTEAFF.

CDR3 loop: CASSFVTGSYNSPLHF. DNA for the CDR3: TGTGCCAGCAGCTTCGTCACCGGTTCCTATAATTCACCCCTCCACTTT. The chain uses TRBV11-2 and TRBJ1-6; D is uncertain. V lost 3 bases and J 1 base, leaving 10 bases between the germline ends. CDR1 is SGHAT, CDR2 FQNNGV, per germline. There are 16 residues in the CDR3.

For the CDR3, the DNA is TGTGCCAGCAGTTATAAGACAGATGGAAACACCATATATTTT. Translating it yields CASSYKTDGNTIYF. The chain employs TRBV6-5 and TRBJ1-3; TRBD1 is a possible D gene (5 bases). Germline lookup yields CDR1 MNHEY and CDR2 SVGAGI. The CDR3 is 14 residues long. V shed 3 bases and J shed 3 bases, with 9 bases lying between them.

This chain uses TRBV27 with TRBJ2-3, with no clear D. Germline CDR1 is MNHEY and CDR2 is SMNVEV (reference sequence). CDR3 length: 12 amino acids. V lost 5 bases and J lost 4, with 7 bases in between. CDR3 coding DNA: TGTGCCAGCAGTCCCCCGTCAGATACGCAGTATTTT. This sequence encodes CASSPPSDTQYF.

This sequence joins TRBV10-3 and TRBJ2-7, with D tentatively TRBD2 (6 bases). The length of the CDR3 is 17 residues. Germline V lookup: CDR1 ENHRY, CDR2 SYGVKD. The V end was cut by 3 bases, the J end by 0 bases, with 18 bases between. CDR3 sequence: CAISEIGGGFPSYEQYF. The CDR3 DNA follows: TGTGCCATCAGTGAAATAGGTGGAGGGTTTCCCTCCTACGAGCAGTACTTC.

This chain connects TRBV4-2 to TRBJ2-1, with D perhaps TRBD2 (5 bases). CDR1 is LGHNA and CDR2 is YNFKEQ in the germline V gene. The CDR3 is 17 amino acids. Trimming removed 0 bases from V and 2 bases from J, with 14 bases in between. This CDR3 reads CASSQEVWSGTYNEQFF. Written as DNA, the CDR3 is TGTGCCAGCAGCCAAGAAGTATGGAGCGGAACCTACAATGAGCAGTTCTTC.

V and J are TRBV5-1 and TRBJ2-5, with TRBD1 as a possible D gene (6 bases). Germline V gene sequence: CDR1 SGHRS, CDR2 YFSETQ. This CDR3 region has 13 residues. Trimming took 3 bases from V and 4 from J, leaving 10 bases between them. The CDR3: CASSSTGPETQYF. The CDR3 DNA is TGCGCCAGCAGCTCCACAGGGCCAGAGACCCAGTACTTC. The full variable domain, completed using reference TRBV5-1 and TRBJ2-5, is KAGVTQTPRYLIKTRGQQVTLSCSPISGHRSVSWYQQTPGQGLQFLFEYFSETQRNKGNFPGRFSGRQFSNSRSEMNVSTLELGDSALYLCASSSTGPETQYFGPGTRLLVL.

This sequence joins TRBV5-6 and TRBJ2-7; TRBD1 might be the D (7 bases). CDR3 length: 14 residues. V was shortened by 3 bases and J by 2 bases, with 12 bases between the two germline ends. Germline CDR1 reads SGHDT; CDR2 reads YYEEEE. CDR3 amino acids: CASSSGGIPYEQYF. In nucleotides, the CDR3 is TGTGCCAGCAGCTCAGGGGGGATCCCCTACGAGCAGTACTTC.

This clone was counted a single time. V and J are TRBV7-2 and TRBJ2-5, with 12 nucleotides matching TRBD2. The CDR3 covers 16 residues. CDR1 and CDR2 (germline): SGHTA, FQGNSA. With V trimmed by 2 bases and J by 0 bases, 1 base remained unmatched. Here the CDR3 DNA reads TGTGCCAGCAGCTTAACTAGCGGGGGGTACCAAGAGACCCAGTACTTC. Protein product: CASSLTSGGYQETQYF.

The chain employs TRBV5-1 and TRBJ2-3; D call uncertain. The CDR3 has 11 residues. The germline gives CDR1 SGHRS, CDR2 YFSETQ. The ends were cut back, 1 base at V and 6 bases at J, with 3 bases in the middle. This CDR3 is CASSLSDTQYF. The CDR3 bases are TGCGCCAGCAGCTTGTCGGATACGCAGTATTTT.

This chain joins TRBV27 and TRBJ2-2, with D perhaps TRBD2 (5 bases). Per germline, CDR1 MNHEY and CDR2 SMNVEV (reference sequence). This CDR3 has 13 amino acids. V lost 4 bases and J 8 bases, leaving 11 bases between the germline ends. CDR3 DNA: TGTGCCAGCAGTTCCGGACGGAGGGGGGAGCTGTTTTTT. It encodes CASSSGRRGELFF.

The gene calls are TRBV7-9 and TRBJ2-5; the match to TRBD1 covers 8 bases. The CDR3 covers 16 residues. V dropped 2 bases and J dropped 5; count of bases not matched to a gene: 10. Per the germline V gene, CDR1 is SEHNR and CDR2 is FQNEAQ (reference sequence). CDR3 protein: CASSLKGPGGLETQYF. In DNA form, the CDR3 reads TGTGCCAGCAGCTTAAAGGGCCCAGGGGGCCTGGAGACCCAGTACTTC.

V usage is TRBV10-2 and J usage is TRBJ1-5, with 7 nucleotides matching TRBD1. Germline CDR1 reads WSHSY; CDR2 reads SAAADI. The CDR3 extends over 14 amino acids. V dropped 5 bases and J dropped 3; count of bases not matched to a gene: 4. CDR3 coding DNA: TGCGCCAGCAGTCTGACAGGGCTCAATCAGCCCCAGCATTTT. This codes for CASSLTGLNQPQHF.

This chain links TRBV7-9 with TRBJ2-1; 10 bases map to TRBD1. V shed 1 base and J 8 bases; nucleotides not matched to a gene: 11. The CDR3 covers 17 residues. CDR1 and CDR2 from the germline V gene are SEHNR and FQNEAQ (reference sequence). The CDR3 sequence is CASSLDFRDRGKDEQFF. Here the CDR3 DNA reads TGTGCCAGCAGCTTAGATTTCCGGGACAGGGGCAAGGATGAGCAGTTCTTC.

The V call is TRBV5-4, the J call TRBJ1-2; D not certain. CDR1 SGHNT and CDR2 YYREEE come from the germline V gene (reference sequence). Trimming took 0 bases from V and 4 from J, leaving 10 bases between them. The CDR3 is 14 residues long. The CDR3 region has the DNA TGTGCCAGCAGCTTGGCCGTCGTCAGCTATGGCTACACCTTC. Translating gives CASSLAVVSYGYTF.

This chain uses TRBV29-1 with TRBJ2-1, with a possible D match to TRBD2 (5 bases). Germline V gene data show CDR1 as SQVTM and CDR2 as ANQGSEA. CDR3 size: 13 residues. The V and J ends lost 4 bases and 4 bases respectively, with 11 bases between them. CDR3 bases: TGCAGCGTTGTCCCGGGGTGGTACAATGAGCAGTTCTTC. Its protein is CSVVPGWYNEQFF.

The genes are TRBV5-4 and TRBJ2-5, with a weak D call TRBD2 (6 bases). The germline CDR1 and CDR2 sequences are SGHNT and YYREEE (reference sequence). The CDR3 extends over 13 amino acids. The germline V and J ends were trimmed by 2 bases and 5 bases, with 10 bases remaining between them. For the CDR3, the DNA is TGTGCCAGCAGCTTCACTCGGGAGGAGACCCAGTACTTC. Translation: CASSFTREETQYF.

This clone was observed once. This chain joins TRBV7-2 and TRBJ2-5; 8 bases are a match to TRBD1. Trimming removed 6 bases from V and 2 bases from J; junction bases left unmatched: 5. CDR1 is SGHTA, CDR2 FQGNSA, per germline. The CDR3 runs to 14 residues. In DNA, the CDR3 is TGTGCCAGCAGTCCCGACAGGGGACAAGAGACCCAGTACTTC. It translates to CASSPDRGQETQYF.

The chain couples TRBV2 to TRBJ2-2, with a weak D call TRBD1 (6 bases). CDR1 SNHLY and CDR2 FYNNEI come from the germline V gene. The CDR3 contains 15 residues. Trimming stripped 7 bases from V and 3 bases from J, with 15 bases between. The CDR3 DNA reads TGTGCCAGCACCTCACACAGGGATTACACCGGGGAGCTGTTTTTT. Translation gives CASTSHRDYTGELFF.

This clone was counted between two and nine times. V gene TRBV18 combines with J gene TRBJ2-7; D possibly corresponds to TRBD1 (7 bases). V was cut by 2 bases and J by 7 bases, with 21 bases left in between. Per germline, CDR1 KGHSH and CDR2 LQKENI. The CDR3 covers 16 residues. This CDR3 is CASSPVSQGRLGEQYF. Written as DNA, the CDR3 is TGTGCCAGCTCACCAGTTTCACAGGGGAGGCTGGGTGAGCAGTACTTC.

This clone was detected only a few times. The gene calls are TRBV18 and TRBJ1-4; D remains ambiguous. The ends were cut back, 3 bases at V and 0 bases at J, with 5 bases in the middle. CDR1 KGHSH and CDR2 LQKENI come from the germline V gene. This CDR3 is 14 amino acids long. This CDR3 reads CASSPSATNEKLFF. The CDR3, as DNA: TGTGCCAGCTCACCGTCTGCAACTAATGAAAAACTGTTTTTT.

V usage is TRBV9 and J usage is TRBJ2-3, with 9 bases lining up with TRBD2. The germline gives CDR1 SGDLS, CDR2 YYNGEE. J gave up 0 bases and V 3 bases, and 2 bases lay outside the gene matches. This CDR3 region has 15 residues. CDR3 nucleotide sequence: TGTGCCAGCAGCGATAGCGGGAGTAGCACAGATACGCAGTATTTT. It specifies CASSDSGSSTDTQYF.

The chain is built from TRBV14 and TRBJ2-1; 12 positions agree with TRBD2. The CDR3 has 19 residues. Germline V gene lookup returns CDR1 SGHDN and CDR2 FVKESK. V dropped 0 bases and J dropped 5; count of bases not matched to a gene: 11. The CDR3 loop is CASSQEFGELAGGDNEQFF. CDR3 nucleotides: TGTGCCAGCAGCCAAGAATTCGGGGAACTAGCGGGAGGAGACAATGAGCAGTTCTTC. Variable domain in full (rest from reference TRBV14 and TRBJ2-1): EAGVTQFPSHSVIEKGQTVTLRCDPISGHDNLYWYRRVMGKEIKFLLHFVKESKQDESGMPNNRFLAERTGGTYSTLKVQPAELEDSGVYFCASSQEFGELAGGDNEQFFGPGTRLTVL.

The rearrangement links TRBV30 to TRBJ2-5; D is possibly TRBD1 (6 bases). V was cut by 2 bases and J by 3 bases, with 16 bases left in between. The germline gives CDR1 GTSNPN, CDR2 SVGIG (reference sequence). The CDR3 spans 15 residues. The CDR3 region is CAWSSQGRRKETQYF. CDR3 DNA: TGTGCCTGGAGTTCACAGGGACGGCGGAAAGAGACCCAGTACTTC.